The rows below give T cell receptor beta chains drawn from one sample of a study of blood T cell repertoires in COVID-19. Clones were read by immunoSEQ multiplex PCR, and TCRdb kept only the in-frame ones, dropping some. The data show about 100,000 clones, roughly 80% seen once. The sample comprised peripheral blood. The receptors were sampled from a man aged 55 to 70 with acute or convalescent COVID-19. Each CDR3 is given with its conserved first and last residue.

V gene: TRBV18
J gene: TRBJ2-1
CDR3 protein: CASSLPTGGFSQQFF

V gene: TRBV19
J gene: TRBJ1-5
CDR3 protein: CASGQGRQPQHF

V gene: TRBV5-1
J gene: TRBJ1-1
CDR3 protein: CASSIQGNTEAFF

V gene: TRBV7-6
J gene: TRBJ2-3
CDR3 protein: CASSIRQGAAPTQYF

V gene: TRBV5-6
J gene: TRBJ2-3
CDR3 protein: CASSLGLAEYTDTQYF

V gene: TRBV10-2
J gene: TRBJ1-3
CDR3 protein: CASSPEDTIYF

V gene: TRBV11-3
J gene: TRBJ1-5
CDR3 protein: CASSRDTHQPQHF

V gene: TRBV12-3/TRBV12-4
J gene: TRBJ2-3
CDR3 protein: CASSPGTDTQYF

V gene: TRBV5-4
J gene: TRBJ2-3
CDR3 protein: CASSLVGAGGISSTDTQYF

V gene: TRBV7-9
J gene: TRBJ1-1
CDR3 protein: CASSLARVGEGGTEAFF

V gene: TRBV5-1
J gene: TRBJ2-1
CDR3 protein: CASEGSGRADGEQFF

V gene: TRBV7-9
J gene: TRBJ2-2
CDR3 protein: CASSLSNTGELFF

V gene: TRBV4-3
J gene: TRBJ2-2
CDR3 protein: CASSQDHRGWSGELFF

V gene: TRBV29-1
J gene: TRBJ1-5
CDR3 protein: CSGGQGADQPQHF

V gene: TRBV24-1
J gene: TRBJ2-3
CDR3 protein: CATSDPTSGGDTDTQYF

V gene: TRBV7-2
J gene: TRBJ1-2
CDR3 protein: CASSTGTLYGYTF

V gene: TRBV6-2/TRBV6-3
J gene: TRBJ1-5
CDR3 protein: CASSLRQGNFQPQHF

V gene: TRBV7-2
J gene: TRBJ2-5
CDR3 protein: CANSRRGGGETQYF

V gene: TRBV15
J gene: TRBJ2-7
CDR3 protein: CATSREGPYYEQYF

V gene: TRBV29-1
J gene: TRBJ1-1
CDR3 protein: CSVQEGAAEAFF

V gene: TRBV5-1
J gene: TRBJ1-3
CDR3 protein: CASNRPPGNTIYF

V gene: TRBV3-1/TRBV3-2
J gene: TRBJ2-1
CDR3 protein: CASSQALAGGYEQFF

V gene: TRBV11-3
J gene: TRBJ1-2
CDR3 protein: CASRFQEDGYTF

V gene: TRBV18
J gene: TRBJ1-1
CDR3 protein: CASSPISGDTEAFF

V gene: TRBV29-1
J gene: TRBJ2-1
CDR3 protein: CSVGSGMGNEQFF

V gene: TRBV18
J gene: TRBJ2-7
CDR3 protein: CASSPLAGEVDEQYF

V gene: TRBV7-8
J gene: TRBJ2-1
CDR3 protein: CASSLVITYPYNEQFF

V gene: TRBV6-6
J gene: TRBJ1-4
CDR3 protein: CASRDRVNEKLFF

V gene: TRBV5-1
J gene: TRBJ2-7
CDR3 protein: CASSIGTGFNEQYF

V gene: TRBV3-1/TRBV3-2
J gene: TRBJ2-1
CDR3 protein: CASSPYLLAGFYNEQFF

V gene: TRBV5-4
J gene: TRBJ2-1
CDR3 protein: CASSLATWQGVVYEQFF

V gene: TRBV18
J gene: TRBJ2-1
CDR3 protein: CASSAGLAGNNEQFF

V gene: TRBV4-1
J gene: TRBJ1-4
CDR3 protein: CASSHGEYEKLFF

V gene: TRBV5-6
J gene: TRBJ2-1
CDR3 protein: CASSLARKGEPHEQFF

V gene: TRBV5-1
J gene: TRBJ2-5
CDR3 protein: CASSTGGGQETQYF

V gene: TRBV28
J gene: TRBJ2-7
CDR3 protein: CASSLGTGGGYEQYF

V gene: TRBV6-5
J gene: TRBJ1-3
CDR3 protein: CASSYSRDSGNTIYF

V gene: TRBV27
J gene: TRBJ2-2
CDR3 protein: CASSLLSGRDNTGELFF

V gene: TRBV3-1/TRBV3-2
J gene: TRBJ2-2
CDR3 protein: CASSQARGTGAGELFF

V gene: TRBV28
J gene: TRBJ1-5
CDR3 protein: CASSLLDGQYSNQPQHF

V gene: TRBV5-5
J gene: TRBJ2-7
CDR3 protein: CASSLGLADMYEQYF

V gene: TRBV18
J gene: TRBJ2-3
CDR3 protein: CASSPWARVTDTQYF

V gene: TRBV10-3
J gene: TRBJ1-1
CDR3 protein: CAISEVVNTEAFF

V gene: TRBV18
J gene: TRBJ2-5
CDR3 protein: CASSWTTGEYETQYF

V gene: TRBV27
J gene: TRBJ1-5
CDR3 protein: CASSLGQGHQPQHF

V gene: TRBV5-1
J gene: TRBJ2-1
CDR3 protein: CASSSTGFDEQFF

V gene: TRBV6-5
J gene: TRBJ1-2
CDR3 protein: CASRQGLLYGYTF

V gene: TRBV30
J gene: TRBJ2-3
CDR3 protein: CAWGNTGVSTDTQYF

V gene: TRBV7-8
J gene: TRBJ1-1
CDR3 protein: CASSPRTEAFF

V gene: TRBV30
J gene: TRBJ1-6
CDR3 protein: CAWRLTGNRSPLHF

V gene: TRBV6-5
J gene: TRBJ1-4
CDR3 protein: CASRPPGPGKKLFF

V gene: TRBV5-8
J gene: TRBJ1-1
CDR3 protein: CASSSSIMARRTEAFF

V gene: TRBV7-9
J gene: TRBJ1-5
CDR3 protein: CASSLEGEGQPQHF

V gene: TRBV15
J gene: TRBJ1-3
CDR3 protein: CATSRVAGIGNTIYF

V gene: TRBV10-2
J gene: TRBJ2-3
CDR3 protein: CASRQPPTGGTDTQYF